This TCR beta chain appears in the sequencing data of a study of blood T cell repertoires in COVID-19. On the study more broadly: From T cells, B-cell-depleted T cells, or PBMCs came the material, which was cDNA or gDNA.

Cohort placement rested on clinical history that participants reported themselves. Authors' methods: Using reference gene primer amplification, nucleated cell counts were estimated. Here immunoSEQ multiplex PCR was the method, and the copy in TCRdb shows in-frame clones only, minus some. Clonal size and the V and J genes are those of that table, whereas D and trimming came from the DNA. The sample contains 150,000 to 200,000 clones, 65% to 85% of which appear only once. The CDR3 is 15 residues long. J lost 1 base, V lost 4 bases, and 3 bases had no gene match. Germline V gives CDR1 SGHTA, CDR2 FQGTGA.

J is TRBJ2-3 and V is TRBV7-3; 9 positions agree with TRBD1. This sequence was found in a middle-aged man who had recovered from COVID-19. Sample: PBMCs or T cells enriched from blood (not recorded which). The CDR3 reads CASSWGQGRTDTQYF. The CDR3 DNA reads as TGTGCCAGCAGCTGGGGACAGGGACGCACAGATACGCAGTATTTT.